A selection of T cell receptor beta chains follows, all from one sample in a study of blood T cell repertoires in COVID-19. The repertoire was sequenced with immunoSEQ multiplex PCR; TCRdb's copy has only in-frame clones and lacks some. The sample holds approximately 300,000 clones, 87% seen once. Sequenced input: PBMCs or T cells enriched from blood (not recorded which). The receptor set was obtained from a woman aged 25 to 45 who had recovered from COVID-19. Both conserved end residues are part of each CDR3. A D gene is named only where the DNA matches it firmly. Clone size is shown for a subset of rows, as once, few, many or a class of expanded clone.

v_gene	len	j_gene	d_gene	abundance	CDR3nt	CDR3aa
TRBV30	15	TRBJ1-2	TRBD1	NA	TGTGCCTGGAGAGACCGAAGGACAGGGAACTATGGCTACACCTTC	CAWRDRRTGNYGYTF
TRBV7-6	19	TRBJ2-1	NA	NA	TGTGCCAGCAGCTTAGTCCCCTTCACAACAGGCAGCTCCTACAATGAGCAGTTCTTC	CASSLVPFTTGSSYNEQFF
TRBV11-2	14	TRBJ1-2	NA	few	TGTGCCAGCAGCACGAGTACGGAGGCCTATGGCTACACCTTC	CASSTSTEAYGYTF
TRBV5-5	13	TRBJ1-3	NA	NA	TGTGCCAGCAGCTTGTATGTTGGAAACACCATATATTTT	CASSLYVGNTIYF
TRBV30	14	TRBJ1-2	NA	NA	TGTGCCTGGAGGGCCCAGGCTACTAACTATGGCTACACCTTC	CAWRAQATNYGYTF
TRBV7-9	15	TRBJ1-3	NA	NA	TGTGCCAGCAGCTTCTCGAGGTTCTCTGGAAACACCATATATTTT	CASSFSRFSGNTIYF
TRBV5-4	14	TRBJ1-2	TRBD1	NA	TGTGCCAGCAGCCCGGGACAGGGGGGCTATGGCTACACCTTC	CASSPGQGGYGYTF
TRBV21-1	14	TRBJ1-5	NA	NA	TGTGCCAGCAGCAAAGTCGCGGGGGATCGGCCCCAGCATTTT	CASSKVAGDRPQHF
TRBV7-9	16	TRBJ1-2	TRBD1	NA	TGTGCCAGCAGCTTGGCTTACCGGGACAGGGAGGATGGCTACACCTTC	CASSLAYRDREDGYTF
TRBV7-2	13	TRBJ2-5	NA	NA	TGTGCCAGCAGCTTAAGTAGTTGGGAGACCCAGTACTTC	CASSLSSWETQYF
TRBV4-1	18	TRBJ2-7	TRBD2	NA	TGCGCCAGCAGCCAAGACGAAAGCGGGGGGGGACGCTCCTACGAGCAGTACTTC	CASSQDESGGGRSYEQYF
TRBV7-8	17	TRBJ2-5	NA	NA	TGTGCCAGCAGCCGATCCTTCGCGGGACGCAGCCAAGAGACCCAGTACTTC	CASSRSFAGRSQETQYF
TRBV6-2/TRBV6-3	13	TRBJ1-1	NA	NA	TGTGCCAGCAGTGACAACGTGAACACTGAAGCTTTCTTT	CASSDNVNTEAFF
TRBV19	12	TRBJ1-1	NA	NA	TGTGCCAGCCGTGACTTGGCGCCTGAAGCTTTCTTT	CASRDLAPEAFF
TRBV29-1	16	TRBJ1-1	TRBD1	NA	TGCAGCGTTGAAGATAGGGGGCGACGTGGGTCTACTGAAGCTTTCTTT	CSVEDRGRRGSTEAFF
TRBV6-5	14	TRBJ1-3	TRBD1	NA	TGTGCCAGCAGTTCGACAGGGTCCGGAAACACCATATATTTT	CASSSTGSGNTIYF
TRBV4-1	16	TRBJ1-1	TRBD1	NA	TGCGCCAGCAGTCCGACGGCAGGGACAGGGTGGAATGAAGCTTTCTTT	CASSPTAGTGWNEAFF
TRBV19	16	TRBJ1-2	TRBD1	NA	TGTGCCAGTAGTCTCTCCGGGACAGGGGGCTTTGGAGGCTACACCTTC	CASSLSGTGGFGGYTF
TRBV28	16	TRBJ2-3	NA	once	TGTGCCAGCAGTTTATTACCAGGAATAAGGACAGATACGCAGTATTTT	CASSLLPGIRTDTQYF
TRBV27	16	TRBJ1-4	NA	NA	TGTGCCAGCAGTTTATTCCGGGGGATCGGTAATGAAAAACTGTTTTTT	CASSLFRGIGNEKLFF